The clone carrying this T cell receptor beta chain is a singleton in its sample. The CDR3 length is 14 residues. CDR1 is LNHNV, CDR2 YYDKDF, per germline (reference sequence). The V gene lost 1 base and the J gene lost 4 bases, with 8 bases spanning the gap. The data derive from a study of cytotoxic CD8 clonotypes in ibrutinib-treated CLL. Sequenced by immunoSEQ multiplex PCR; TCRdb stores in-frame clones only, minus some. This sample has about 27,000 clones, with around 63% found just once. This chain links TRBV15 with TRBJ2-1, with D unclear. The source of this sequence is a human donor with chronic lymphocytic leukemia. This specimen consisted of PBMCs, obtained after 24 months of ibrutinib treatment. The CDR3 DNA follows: TGTGCCACCAGCAGAGGTACCAGATACAATGAGCAGTTCTTC. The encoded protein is CATSRGTRYNEQFF. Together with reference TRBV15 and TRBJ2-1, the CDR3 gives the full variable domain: DAMVIQNPRYQVTQFGKPVTLSCSQTLNHNVMYWYQQKSSQAPKLLFHYYDKDFNNEADTPDNFQSRRPNTSFCFLDIRSPGLGDTAMYLCATSRGTRYNEQFFGPGTRLTVL.